Here is one TCR beta chain with its context. Its antigen is undetermined. MiXCR, applied by TCRdb to the reads, yields one record per CDR3 protein. The sample yields around 570,000 distinct CDR3 sequences, roughly 42% seen once. The source of the sample is a study of T cell repertoires in cytomegalovirus infection. Study in general: CMV epitopes in the study were HLA-C-restricted (recently identified) and HLA-B-restricted (well studied). Both CMV infection and a matching HLA type were indicated by public TCR beta signatures. Points from the study as a whole: The cumulative frequency of public TCR beta families identified carriers of CMV plus the relevant HLA. HLA-C-restricted, CMV-specific TCR beta clonotypes were dominant ex vivo.

Trimming cost V 6 bases and J 10 bases; bases outside gene matches: 9. From germline, CDR1 is SGHAT and CDR2 FQDESV (reference sequence). This CDR3 spans 15 amino acids. The input for sequencing was cultured PBMCs, taken from culture after CMV antigen stimulation. The rearrangement joins TRBV11-1 to TRBJ2-1; the match to TRBD2 covers 13 bases. The source is a human donor in good health (CMV status not recorded). Some clones in this sample may be carry-over from other donors' samples. CDR3 nucleotides: TGTGCCAGCAGTGCGGGACTAGCGGGGATTTACGAGCAGTTCTTC. Translated, it gives CASSAGLAGIYEQFF.